Included here is one TCR beta chain sequence, with context. The study counted Cohort 3 donors as recovered given two negative PCRs, clearance, or symptom resolution. Original handling: For nucleated cells, counts were estimated from reference gene primer amplification. The assay was immunoSEQ multiplex PCR, and TCRdb's table has in-frame clones only and misses some. The DNA gave D and trimming, while V, J and clone size come from that table. The top ten hold approximately 4.7% of the sample, which has approximately 400,000 clones, less than 90% seen once. This record belongs to a study of blood T cell repertoires in COVID-19. The CDR3 consists of 16 residues. The germline V gene has CDR1 SNHLY and CDR2 FYNNEI. Trimming pared 8 bases from V and 2 bases from J, leaving 22 bases between.

The TCR comes from a woman aged 50 to 60 who had recovered from COVID-19. The chain is built from TRBV2 and TRBJ2-7; D not certain. The sample comprised PBMCs or T cells enriched from blood (not recorded which). The CDR3, as DNA: TGTGCCAGCGATTCCCAAGTACGAGTTATCCCCTACGAGCAGTACTTC. This gives the protein CASDSQVRVIPYEQYF.